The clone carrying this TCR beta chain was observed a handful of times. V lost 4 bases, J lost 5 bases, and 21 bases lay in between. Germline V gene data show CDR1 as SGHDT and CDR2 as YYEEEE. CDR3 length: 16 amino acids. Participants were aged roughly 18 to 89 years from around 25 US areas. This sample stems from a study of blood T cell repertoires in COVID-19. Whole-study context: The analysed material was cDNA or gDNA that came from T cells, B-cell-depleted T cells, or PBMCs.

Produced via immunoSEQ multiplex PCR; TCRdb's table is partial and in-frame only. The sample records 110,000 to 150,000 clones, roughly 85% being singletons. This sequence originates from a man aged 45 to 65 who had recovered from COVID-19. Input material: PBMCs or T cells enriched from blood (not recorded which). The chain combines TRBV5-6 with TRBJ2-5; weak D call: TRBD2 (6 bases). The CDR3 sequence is CASSPRLGPGRETQYF. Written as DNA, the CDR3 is TGTGCCAGCAGCCCTCGACTAGGTCCGGGCAGGGAGACCCAGTACTTC.